The rows below give T cell receptor beta chains drawn from one sample of a study of post-analysis software for immune sequencing data. TCRdb re-called the PCR reads with MiXCR, one entry per CDR3 protein. The sample contains more than 500,000 distinct CDR3 sequences, around 36% of which appear only once. Sequencing used blood. These receptors were obtained from a girl aged 2-17 years with multiple sclerosis. CDR3s include the opening cysteine and the closing phenylalanine or tryptophan. D genes are given only for firm matches. Clone sizes are given selectively: once, few, many, or a class where the clone is expanded.

clone_size j_call v_call d_call cdr3_length cdr3_nt cdr3_aa
many TRBJ2-5 TRBV11-2 TRBD2 14 TGTGCCAGCACCTTGGGGGGGGTTTCGGAGACCCAGTACTTC CASTLGGVSETQYF
. TRBJ1-5 TRBV5-6 TRBD1 15 TGTGCCAGCAGCTTGGCAGGGGGCCTATATCAGCCCCAGCATTTT CASSLAGGLYQPQHF
once TRBJ1-5 TRBV13 . 13 TGTGCCAGCAGCTTACGACGGGATCAGCCCCAGCATTTT CASSLRRDQPQHF
. TRBJ2-3 TRBV5-1 TRBD1 15 TGCGCCAGCAGCTATACAGGGGCCCAGGGAGATACGCAGTATTTT CASSYTGAQGDTQYF
. TRBJ1-2 TRBV11-2 . 14 TGTGCCAGCAGCCCCGATTCTCTGGCCTATGGCTACACCTTC CASSPDSLAYGYTF
. TRBJ2-1 TRBV12-3/TRBV12-4 TRBD1 15 TGTGCCAGCAGTCCTACAGGGGGCTACTACAATGAGCAGTTCTTC CASSPTGGYYNEQFF
few TRBJ1-2 TRBV6-1 TRBD1 15 TGTGCCAGCAGTGAAGCCTGGGACAGCAACTATGGCTACACCTTC CASSEAWDSNYGYTF
. TRBJ1-2 TRBV12-3/TRBV12-4 . 15 TGTGCCAGCAGTCCAGTCCCCGGAGATATCGGTGGCTACACCTTC CASSPVPGDIGGYTF
many TRBJ1-2 TRBV29-1 . 13 TGCAGCGTTGAAAATCCGGGGGCGGGCGGCTACACCTTC CSVENPGAGGYTF
few TRBJ1-1 TRBV12-3/TRBV12-4 . 13 TGTGCCACCGTAACAGTTTGGAACACTGAAGCTTTCTTT CATVTVWNTEAFF
. TRBJ1-2 TRBV4-2 . 12 TGTGCCAGCAGCAGAGAGAACTGTGGCTACACCTTC CASSRENCGYTF
few TRBJ2-3 TRBV5-1 . 14 TGCGCCAGCAGGGGTGGTTTAGACACAGATACGCAGTATTTT CASRGGLDTDTQYF
. TRBJ2-7 TRBV7-9 . 15 TGTGCCAGCAGCTTAGTTGGGACCATAAACTACGAGCAGTACTTC CASSLVGTINYEQYF
. TRBJ1-4 TRBV6-6 . 14 TGTGCCAGCAGTTACCGCGACAGGTTTGAAAAACTGTTTTTT CASSYRDRFEKLFF
. TRBJ1-4 TRBV12-3/TRBV12-4 . 15 TGTGCCAGCAGGATTAACACCGGGCAAAATGAAAAACTGTTTTTT CASRINTGQNEKLFF
. TRBJ2-1 TRBV20-1 . 13 TGCAGTGTCCCCCAGGTGCTCTACAATGAGCAGTTCTTC CSVPQVLYNEQFF
many TRBJ2-7 TRBV4-1 . 15 TGCGCCAGCAGCCACGAAGCAGGAGTATCCTACGAGCAGTACTTC CASSHEAGVSYEQYF
. TRBJ2-5 TRBV30 . 11 TGTGCCTGGGGACCTAAAGAGACCCAGTACTTC CAWGPKETQYF
few TRBJ2-1 TRBV7-8 TRBD2 18 TGTGCCAGCAGACTCCCGATCCGGACTAGCGGGGGAAACAATGAGCAGTTCTTC CASRLPIRTSGGNNEQFF
once TRBJ2-6 TRBV6-5 . 17 TGTGCCAGCAGTTACGGAGAGGCCGTCTCTGGGGCCAACGTCCTGACTTTC CASSYGEAVSGANVLTF
few TRBJ2-3 TRBV20-1 . 15 TGCAGTGCTAGAGATCCCCGCGGGGGCACAGATACGCAGTATTTT CSARDPRGGTDTQYF
. TRBJ1-4 TRBV7-9 TRBD1 14 TGTGCCAGCAGTAGAGACAGGGCAATCCAAAAACTGTTTTTT CASSRDRAIQKLFF
. TRBJ2-1 TRBV7-8 . 14 TGTGCCAGCAGCTTAGGTCCCGGCGTCAATGAGCAGTTCTTC CASSLGPGVNEQFF
once TRBJ1-5 TRBV12-3/TRBV12-4 . 16 TGTGCCAGCAGCCCTCGGGCGGGGGGCACGAATCAGCCCCAGCATTTT CASSPRAGGTNQPQHF
few TRBJ2-1 TRBV20-1 TRBD2 14 TGCAGTGCTAGCTCCCTCCTAGCGGGGGTTGAGCAGTTCTTC CSASSLLAGVEQFF
. TRBJ1-2 TRBV5-1 TRBD1 17 TGCGCCAGCAGCGTTGGGGCGAACAGGGGGTCGAACTATGGCTACACCTTC CASSVGANRGSNYGYTF
. TRBJ1-2 TRBV7-9 . 12 TGTGCCAGCGACGGGGGAAGCTATGGCTACACCTTC CASDGGSYGYTF
. TRBJ1-6 TRBV6-6 . 13 TGTGCCAGCAGCGCAATTGACAATTCACCCCTCCACTTT CASSAIDNSPLHF
few TRBJ2-3 TRBV20-1 . 15 TGCAGTGCCCCCCGGAGGGATCCAGTCACAGATACGCAGTATTTT CSAPRRDPVTDTQYF
few TRBJ2-7 TRBV5-6 TRBD1 18 TGTGCCAGCAGCTTGTCAGGGGACCCGACAGGGAATTACTACGAGCAGTACTTC CASSLSGDPTGNYYEQYF
few TRBJ1-2 TRBV10-3 . 13 TGTGCCATCAGTGGAGGATTGGACTATGGCTACACCTTC CAISGGLDYGYTF
. TRBJ2-7 TRBV7-9 . 19 TGTGCCAGCAGCTTATATTACGGTCTCGGGACTCCCGGGACCGACGAGCAGTACTTC CASSLYYGLGTPGTDEQYF
few TRBJ2-7 TRBV6-6 . 15 TGTGCCAGCGGAGTAAACAGCAAGAGCTCCTACGAGCAGTACTTC CASGVNSKSSYEQYF
. TRBJ1-2 TRBV27 . 15 TGTGCCAGCCGCGCGGGGGCAGGAGCTCTCTATGGCTACACCTTC CASRAGAGALYGYTF
. TRBJ2-7 TRBV6-6 . 14 TGTGCCAGCACCGTAGAACAGGGTTCCTACGAGCAGTACTTC CASTVEQGSYEQYF
. TRBJ2-7 TRBV7-6 TRBD1 15 TGTGCCAGCAGCCCAGGGGGCAGGAGCTCCTACGAGCAGTACTTC CASSPGGRSSYEQYF